These 18 T cell receptor beta chains originate from one sample sequenced in a study of vaccination and CD4 T cells after COVID-19. This sample's treatment: approximately nine-day PBMC culture with coronavirus spike peptide pools or control peptides (ViraFEST assay). The antigens of these receptors remain unknown. Sequenced with the Oncomine TCR Beta short-read assay was DNA taken from cultured CD4+ T cells. MiXCR, run by TCRdb on the PCR reads, gives a single entry per CDR3 protein. The data contain some 13,000 distinct CDR3 sequences, about a third of them seen just once; the ten biggest clones take up 12%. Input material: CD4+ T cells from blood, cultured in vitro. These receptors were collected from a human donor who had recovered from COVID-19.

This chain joins TRBV20-1 and TRBJ1-2; D not resolved. With 3 bases removed from V and 3 bases from J, the gap between germline ends came to 17 bases. This CDR3 is 15 amino acids long. Germline-derived CDR1 and CDR2 are DFQATT and SNEGSKA (reference sequence). CDR3 DNA sequence: TGCAGTGCTAGGTCCTTCAGAGACAACTACTATGGCTACACCTTC. As protein: CSARSFRDNYYGYTF.

The CDR3 DNA follows: TGTGCCAGCAGCTTAGTAGGTTTGGGCCCCGGGATCGGTCCCTACAATGAGCAGTTCTTC. Protein: CASSLVGLGPGIGPYNEQFF. V is TRBV7-6 and J is TRBJ2-1, with D possibly being TRBD2 (5 bases). The CDR3 runs 20 residues. Germline V gives CDR1 SGHVS, CDR2 FNYEAQ. Trimming stripped 1 base from V and 2 bases from J, with 24 bases between.

This clonotype was picked up a small number of times. The J gene is TRBJ2-7, the V gene TRBV24-1; 10 nucleotides agree with TRBD2. The CDR3 contains 16 residues. V trimming: 3 bases; J trimming: 5 bases; junction bases outside the gene matches: 9. The germline gives CDR1 KGHDR, CDR2 SFDVKD. The CDR3: CATSDPKVAGGNEQYF. CDR3 bases: TGTGCCACCAGTGATCCGAAAGTAGCGGGAGGCAACGAGCAGTACTTC.

This clonotype was observed a single time. The chain couples TRBV9 to TRBJ2-5; unclear D gene. CDR1 and CDR2 from the germline V gene are SGDLS and YYNGEE. CDR3 length equals 13 residues. Trimming left V 3 bases short and J 4 bases short, with 10 bases between. The CDR3 DNA reads as TGTGCCAGCAGCGGCGATGTAGGAGAGACCCAGTACTTC. Translating it yields CASSGDVGETQYF.

V and J are TRBV20-1 and TRBJ2-3; TRBD2 matches 7 bases. CDR1 is DFQATT and CDR2 is SNEGSKA in the germline V gene (reference sequence). This CDR3 comprises 16 residues. V lost 5 bases and J lost 0; bases outside the gene matches: 11. Here the CDR3 DNA reads TGCAGTGCTTATTGGAGACTAGCCCTGAGCACAGATACGCAGTATTTT. As protein: CSAYWRLALSTDTQYF.

The chain couples TRBV7-3 to TRBJ2-6, with TRBD2 as a possible D gene (5 bases). The CDR3 length is 16 residues. Trimming took off 2 bases at V and 4 bases at J, with 12 bases between the two ends. Germline V CDR1 and CDR2: SGHTA, FQGTGA. In DNA form, the CDR3 reads TGTGCCAGCAGCTTATACGGGATGACCGGGGCCAACGTCCTGACTTTC. This gives the protein CASSLYGMTGANVLTF.

This CDR3 is CASSFRENTGELFF. Here the CDR3 DNA reads TGTGCCAGCAGTTTCCGGGAGAACACCGGGGAGCTGTTTTTT. The chain joins TRBV12-3 or TRBV12-4 to TRBJ2-2; TRBD2 might be the D (5 bases). Between the trimmed V and J ends, which lost 3 bases and 1 base, there was a span of 6 bases. This CDR3 region has 14 residues.

The V gene is TRBV18, the J gene TRBJ2-3; D is uncertain. Germline V gene sequence: CDR1 KGHSH, CDR2 LQKENI. The V end was cut by 4 bases, the J end by 3 bases, with 8 bases between. This CDR3 comprises 13 residues. Here the CDR3 DNA reads TGTGCCAGCTCACAGAGACTTACAGATACGCAGTATTTT. As protein: CASSQRLTDTQYF. Drawing the rest from reference TRBV18 and TRBJ2-3, the complete variable domain is NAGVMQNPRHLVRRRGQEARLRCSPMKGHSHVYWYRQLPEEGLKFMVYLQKENIIDESGMPKERFSAEFPKEGPSILRIQQVVRGDSAAYFCASSQRLTDTQYFGPGTRLTVL.

In its sample, this clonotype is medium-sized. The J gene is TRBJ1-5, the V gene TRBV6-1; D call uncertain. Trimming cost V 0 bases and J 3 bases, with 0 bases left between them. CDR3 length: 12 residues. The germline CDR1 and CDR2 sequences are MNHNS and SASEGT. CDR3 loop: CASSEANQPQHF. CDR3 DNA sequence: TGTGCCAGCAGTGAAGCCAATCAGCCCCAGCATTTT.

This rearrangement joins TRBV25-1 to TRBJ2-5, with D unclear. Germline assignment: CDR1 MGHDK and CDR2 SYGVNS. V was pared by 1 base and J by 7 bases, with 4 bases between. The CDR3 loop spans 11 amino acids. The CDR3 protein is CASSELATQYF. The CDR3 DNA reads as TGTGCCAGCAGTGAATTAGCGACCCAGTACTTC.

The chain couples TRBV5-1 to TRBJ2-3, with no clear D. The CDR3 totals 15 residues. V was trimmed by 0 bases and J by 0 bases, leaving 8 bases between them. Germline lookup yields CDR1 SGHRS and CDR2 YFSETQ. Here the CDR3 DNA reads TGCGCCAGCAGCTTGGCGACGGATAGCACAGATACGCAGTATTTT. It specifies CASSLATDSTDTQYF.

The chain carries TRBV6-1 and TRBJ2-7, with D unclear. V lost 6 bases, J lost 2 bases, and 17 bases lay in between. The germline gives CDR1 MNHNS, CDR2 SASEGT. The CDR3 is 15 residues long. This CDR3 is CASRPTHTTPYEQYF. The DNA of the CDR3 is TGTGCCAGCAGACCGACTCACACAACACCCTACGAGCAGTACTTC.

The rearrangement joins TRBV6-5 to TRBJ2-7, with a tentative D call TRBD2 (5 bases). CDR1 MNHEY and CDR2 SVGAGI come from the germline V gene. The V end lost 2 bases, the J end lost 2 bases, and 13 bases lay between the germline ends. This CDR3 region has 15 residues. The CDR3 DNA reads as TGTGCCAGCAGTTACCGGTACGGGGTTACCTACGAGCAGTACTTC. The encoded protein is CASSYRYGVTYEQYF.

This clonotype has more than one count but fewer than ten. CDR3 bases: TGTGCCAGCAAACCGGGCAGATCCCTAAGCTCGGGGAGATCCCAAGAGACCCAGTACTTC. It is translated as CASKPGRSLSSGRSQETQYF. The chain recombines TRBV27 with TRBJ2-5; tentatively, D is TRBD2 (5 bases). Deletions cut 7 bases from V and 1 base from J, with 31 bases between. The CDR3 loop spans 20 amino acids. Germline lookup yields CDR1 MNHEY and CDR2 SMNVEV (reference sequence).

This clonotype was found a few times. This chain links TRBV19 with TRBJ1-1; a possible D gene is TRBD1 (5 bases). V shed 6 bases and J shed 6 bases, with 14 bases lying between them. Per the germline V gene, CDR1 is LNHDA and CDR2 is SQIVND (reference sequence). This CDR3 has 13 amino acids. CDR3 residues: CASRVLQGAEAFF. CDR3 sequence (DNA): TGTGCCAGTAGGGTTCTCCAGGGCGCTGAAGCTTTCTTT.

The V gene is TRBV14, the J gene TRBJ2-6; D is uncertain. V shed 3 bases and J shed 0 bases, with 9 bases lying between them. Germline-derived CDR1 and CDR2 are SGHDN and FVKESK. This CDR3 has 16 amino acids. This CDR3 reads CASSHPGPSGANVLTF. The DNA for the CDR3 is TGTGCCAGCAGCCATCCCGGACCCTCTGGGGCCAACGTCCTGACTTTC.

This chain uses TRBV30 with TRBJ2-7; 8 nucleotides agree with TRBD2. J lost 6 bases, V lost 3 bases, and 13 bases had no gene match. The CDR3 extends over 15 amino acids. The germline gives CDR1 GTSNPN, CDR2 SVGIG (reference sequence). This CDR3 reads CAWRTPGLEPSEQYF. In DNA, the CDR3 is TGTGCCTGGAGGACCCCGGGACTAGAACCTTCCGAGCAGTACTTC.

The chain uses TRBV20-1 and TRBJ2-5, with 9 positions matching TRBD2. Germline V CDR1 and CDR2: DFQATT, SNEGSKA (reference sequence). V lost 4 bases and J lost 0; bases outside the gene matches: 9. The CDR3 spans 16 residues. The CDR3 protein is CSANSGTSRYQETQYF. The CDR3 region has the DNA TGCAGTGCTAACTCCGGGACTAGCCGGTACCAAGAGACCCAGTACTTC.